The rows below give T cell receptor beta chains drawn from one sample of a study of identical twins. Each CDR3 protein gets one entry after TCRdb re-called the 5' RACE reads with MiXCR. The sample records roughly 1,500,000 distinct CDR3 sequences, around 29% being singletons. Material for sequencing was cord blood. These receptors were obtained from a newborn girl in good health. The conserved cysteine and the conserved F or W are not part of the CDR3 here. The order of the fields is V gene, CDR3 protein.

TRBV14 ASSRTTGGGSYGYT
TRBV6-6 ASKSGTYQETQY
TRBV2 ASHRFTGGNSPLH
TRBV7-9 ASSEHTIAGPSTDTQY
TRBV28 ASSLSGQGKYGYT
TRBV3-1 ASSQGDTYGTDTQY
TRBV20-1 SARDLASLGTSGRSSSYNEQF
TRBV28 ASSLSPLAEETQY
TRBV4-2 ASSQESLAGTTDTQY
TRBV5-1 ASSFFDRAPTEAF
TRBV20-1 SASPWTGQGLDYGYT
TRBV20-1 SARAPGGNTEAF
TRBV2 ASTRRTGSNQPQH
TRBV12-3/TRBV12-4 ASSLSSWRSQETQY
TRBV21-1 ASSKRDIIPSGANVLT
TRBV7-2 ASSLGPSGALTGELF
TRBV6-1 ASSETGLEF
TRBV6-2/TRBV6-3 ASSHAGVGTEAF
TRBV6-1 ASTAPATANTEAF
TRBV15 ATSRDPRLYNEQF
TRBV12-3/TRBV12-4 ASGAGSNYGYT
TRBV20-1 SARDASGYSYT
TRBV5-1 ASSLRGDPYSYNEQY
TRBV20-1 SARVASGSNPQPQH
TRBV12-5 ASGLGPDSYNEQF
TRBV20-1 SARDRTSGRWYNEQF
TRBV24-1 ATSLGQGAEDTQY
TRBV28 AGSLDGVSYNEQF
TRBV5-5 ASSFFSYEQF
TRBV24-1 ATGDWGNEQF
TRBV21-1 ASSNPYANTEAF
TRBV7-2 ASSLVTTSLAKNIQY
TRBV20-1 SARGPAGGLADTQY
TRBV6-5 ASRRDSPEAF
TRBV7-8 ASSLGARGITRASPLH
TRBV20-1 SARDTYNEQF
TRBV7-9 ASSLVRQWRGDTEAF
TRBV15 ATSSSLAGGGQETQY
TRBV12-1 ASSLLTSGRNYTDTQY
TRBV2 ASRGQGVIYEQY
TRBV6-2/TRBV6-3 ASSYSRETSTDTQY
TRBV20-1 SATPLAGGSYEQY
TRBV28 ASSNGQGGDTEAF
TRBV20-1 SAPPSVGGWGTDTQY
TRBV27 ASSFPGQGRDTQY
TRBV5-1 ASSPGETNFKY
TRBV27 AGMDKGPADTQY
TRBV4-1 ASSQSAGGRYNEQF
TRBV20-1 TRPGNGYT
TRBV20-1 SAIELGVGVLNTEAF
TRBV11-2 ASSPRGANEAF
TRBV12-3/TRBV12-4 ASSFADTGELF
TRBV6-6 ASTRQGALYSNQPQH